The next 26 T cell receptor beta chains were all read from a single sample in a study of T-cell memory formation after mild COVID-19. MiXCR, applied by TCRdb to the 5' RACE reads, yields one record per CDR3 protein. The sample includes 90,000 to 120,000 distinct CDR3 sequences, roughly a sixth of them seen just once. The source material was PBMCs or a T cell subset sorted from them (not recorded which). The receptor set was obtained from a young man who had mild COVID-19 (a few samples of this study predate the infection). Cell type and time point are not known.

This clonotype was detected a few times. This chain uses TRBV5-5 with TRBJ1-1; no clear D. The CDR3 is 15 residues long. Germline V lookup: CDR1 SGHKS, CDR2 YYEKEE (reference sequence). V shed 3 bases and J shed 0 bases, with 12 bases lying between them. The CDR3 sequence: CASSSLQIMNTEAFF. In DNA, the CDR3 is TGTGCCAGCAGCTCGTTACAGATTATGAACACTGAAGCTTTCTTT.

In this sample, this clonotype is medium-sized. The chain employs TRBV3-1 and TRBJ1-1, with TRBD1 as a possible D gene (5 bases). V was trimmed by 4 bases and J by 11 bases, leaving 14 bases between them. CDR1 is LGHDT, CDR2 YNNKEL, per germline (reference sequence). The CDR3 sequence is 12 residues long. Here the CDR3 reads CASSPRGRRAFF. The CDR3 DNA follows: TGTGCCAGCAGCCCCCGGGGCAGGAGGGCTTTCTTT.

The chain uses TRBV3-1 and TRBJ2-1, with 9 bases aligning to TRBD2. CDR1 and CDR2 (germline): LGHDT, YNNKEL (reference sequence). This CDR3 region has 14 residues. Trimming cost V 2 bases and J 7 bases; bases outside gene matches: 3. CDR3 DNA: TGTGCCAGCAGCCAATGGACTAGCGAGAATGAGCAGTTCTTC. Translating gives CASSQWTSENEQFF.

This clonotype appeared many times. This chain joins TRBV5-1 and TRBJ2-5, with D perhaps TRBD1 (6 bases). The germline V gene has CDR1 SGHRS and CDR2 YFSETQ. Trimming cost V 5 bases and J 2 bases, with 19 bases left between them. The CDR3 sequence is 16 residues long. The CDR3 loop reads CASRFQPGHPQETQYF. CDR3 coding DNA: TGCGCCAGCAGATTTCAGCCGGGACACCCTCAAGAGACCCAGTACTTC.

The chain links TRBV28 to TRBJ1-4, with D uncertain. CDR1 and CDR2 from the germline V gene are MDHEN and SYDVKM. CDR3 size: 16 residues. Trimming left V 6 bases short and J 7 bases short, with 21 bases between. The CDR3 sequence: CASSNPKFGSGEKLFF. CDR3 coding DNA: TGTGCCAGCAGCAACCCCAAATTCGGCAGTGGTGAAAAACTGTTTTTT.

This chain connects TRBV10-3 to TRBJ2-7, with 8 positions matching TRBD2. The germline V gene encodes CDR1 ENHRY and CDR2 SYGVKD. The V and J ends lost 3 bases and 5 bases, in that order; junction bases with no gene match: 3. The CDR3 is 13 residues long. The CDR3 here is CAISEYSGDEQYV. CDR3 DNA: TGTGCCATCAGTGAATATAGCGGGGACGAGCAGTACGTC.

This clonotype was seen ten or more times. The rearrangement joins TRBV5-1 to TRBJ2-5; D call uncertain. The CDR3 covers 14 residues. Germline CDR1 reads SGHRS; CDR2 reads YFSETQ. Trimming removed 0 bases at V and 0 bases at J, with 6 bases between. Here the CDR3 reads CASSLGVDQETQYF. The CDR3 DNA sequence: TGCGCCAGCAGCTTGGGAGTCGACCAAGAGACCCAGTACTTC.

This clonotype was seen a single time. V usage is TRBV7-2 and J usage is TRBJ1-6; TRBD1 matches at 10 bases. The trim removed 8 bases at V and 10 bases at J, leaving 11 bases unmatched. CDR3 size: 15 residues. Germline CDR1 reads SGHTA; CDR2 reads FQGNSA. The CDR3 DNA reads as TGTGCCAGCTGTACTACCGGGACAGGGGCATCACCCCTCCACTTT. As protein: CASCTTGTGASPLHF.

CDR3: CASSLEASGSNTGELFF. DNA of the CDR3: TGTGCCAGCAGCCTGGAAGCTAGCGGGTCGAACACCGGGGAGCTGTTTTTT. The V call is TRBV7-6, the J call TRBJ2-2, with 8 nucleotides matching TRBD2. Germline V gene sequence: CDR1 SGHVS, CDR2 FNYEAQ. The ends lost 5 bases at V and 0 bases at J; junction bases unmatched: 8. CDR3 length: 17 amino acids.

This clonotype was counted only a few times. This chain links TRBV4-3 with TRBJ2-1; 8 bases map to TRBD2. Germline CDR1 LGHNA, CDR2 YSLEER. The J segment lost 10 bases and the V segment lost 8 bases, leaving 13 bases of the junction unmatched. The CDR3 consists of 14 residues. CDR3 nucleotide sequence: TGCGCCAGCGGAGCGGGGGCGCGCCTTGGGGAGCAGTTCTTC. Its protein is CASGAGARLGEQFF.

In its sample, this clonotype was seen a few times. This chain links TRBV7-6 with TRBJ2-1; 8 bases are a match to TRBD2. J lost 4 bases, V lost 1 base, and 6 bases had no gene match. Germline V CDR1 and CDR2: SGHVS, FNYEAQ. The CDR3 loop spans 16 amino acids. CDR3 region: CASSLESSGGYNEQFF. CDR3 nucleotide sequence: TGTGCCAGCAGCTTAGAGTCCAGCGGGGGATACAATGAGCAGTTCTTC. Together with reference TRBV7-6 and TRBJ2-1, the CDR3 gives the full variable domain: GAGVSQSPRYKVTKRGQDVALRCDPISGHVSLYWYRQALGQGPEFLTYFNYEAQQDKSGLPNDRFSAERPEGSISTLTIQRTEQRDSAMYRCASSLESSGGYNEQFFGPGTRLTVL.

In this sample, this clonotype turned up a few times. This chain uses TRBV4-1 with TRBJ2-3; maybe TRBD2 (6 bases). CDR1 MGHRA and CDR2 YSYEKL come from the germline V gene. CDR3 length: 16 amino acids. Trimming took off 1 base at V and 4 bases at J, with 15 bases between the two ends. This CDR3 reads CASSQGVRLVADTQYF. The CDR3 coding sequence is TGCGCCAGCAGCCAAGGAGTGCGACTAGTTGCAGATACGCAGTATTTT.

The chain is built from TRBV5-8 and TRBJ2-7; TRBD2 is a possible D gene (5 bases). Between the trimmed V and J ends, which lost 0 bases and 1 base, there was a span of 8 bases. CDR3 length: 14 amino acids. Germline CDR1 and CDR2: SGHTS and YDEGEE. The CDR3, as DNA: TGTGCCAGCAGCTTGGCTACGGGGTCCTACGAGCAGTACTTC. Encoded protein: CASSLATGSYEQYF. Complete variable domain (other parts from reference TRBV5-8 and TRBJ2-7): EAGVTQSPTHLIKTRGQQATLRCSPISGHTSVYWYQQALGLGLQFLLWYDEGEERNRGNFPPRFSGRQFPNYSSELNVNALELEDSALYLCASSLATGSYEQYFGPGTRLTVT.

The rearrangement uses TRBV9 and TRBJ1-2; unclear D gene. Trimming removed 4 bases from V and 8 bases from J, with 18 bases in between. The CDR3 has 14 residues. Germline CDR1 is SGDLS and CDR2 is YYNGEE. The CDR3 DNA reads as TGTGCCAGCAGCTCGGACCCCTCAATGGGGGGCTACACCTTC. This encodes CASSSDPSMGGYTF.

This clonotype has only a few counts. The chain combines TRBV7-9 with TRBJ2-3; D not certain. The length of the CDR3 is 12 residues. Per the germline V gene, CDR1 is SEHNR and CDR2 is FQNEAQ (reference sequence). Trimming removed 1 base at V and 9 bases at J, with 8 bases between. This chain's CDR3 is CASSLVALTQYF. In DNA, the CDR3 is TGTGCCAGCAGCTTAGTGGCATTAACGCAGTATTTT.

The CDR3 reads CASSLRQDSYEQYF. CDR3 DNA: TGTGCCAGCAGTTTACGACAGGACTCCTACGAGCAGTACTTC. V and J are TRBV11-3 and TRBJ2-7; tentative D call: TRBD1 (6 bases). The CDR3 extends over 14 amino acids. The germline CDR1 and CDR2 sequences are SGHNT and YENEEA. Between the trimmed V and J ends, which lost 6 bases and 0 bases, there was a span of 12 bases. The full variable domain, completed using reference TRBV11-3 and TRBJ2-7, is EAGVVQSPRYKIIEKKQPVAFWCNPISGHNTLYWYLQNLGQGPELLIRYENEEAVDDSQLPKDRFSAERLKGVDSTLKIQPAELGDSAVYLCASSLRQDSYEQYFGPGTRLTVT.

J is TRBJ1-6 and V is TRBV20-1; 7 nucleotides match TRBD1. J lost 7 bases, V lost 6 bases, and 6 bases had no gene match. Germline V CDR1 and CDR2: DFQATT, SNEGSKA (reference sequence). The CDR3 runs 13 residues. The CDR3 DNA is TGCAGTGCCAGACAGGGTATGAATTCACCCCTCCACTTT. Amino acids: CSARQGMNSPLHF.

The table lists this clonotype with a few counts. J is TRBJ2-5 and V is TRBV6-5, with a possible D match to TRBD2 (6 bases). CDR1 is MNHEY and CDR2 is SVGAGI in the germline V gene. Trimming stripped 7 bases from V and 5 bases from J, with 17 bases between. The CDR3 runs 14 residues. This chain's CDR3 is CASTELGGWETQYF. The CDR3 bases are TGTGCCAGCACCGAATTGGGGGGTTGGGAGACCCAGTACTTC.

This clonotype was seen more than once but under ten times. The CDR3 spells CASRLQGAGNTEAFF. CDR3 DNA: TGTGCCAGCAGGCTCCAGGGGGCGGGGAACACTGAAGCTTTCTTT. The chain combines TRBV27 with TRBJ1-1; TRBD1 matches at 8 bases. The length of the CDR3 is 15 residues. Germline assignment: CDR1 MNHEY and CDR2 SMNVEV (reference sequence). The ends lost 6 bases at V and 1 base at J; junction bases unmatched: 7.

This clonotype was counted between two and nine times. The chain combines TRBV29-1 with TRBJ2-3; 9 bases are a match to TRBD2. Germline CDR1 reads SQVTM; CDR2 reads ANQGSEA. The CDR3 totals 14 residues. Losses at the gene ends were 7 bases for V and 6 bases for J; bases not matched to a gene: 11. CDR3 in DNA: TGCAGCGATTCAACTAGCGGGCCTTTTGATACGCAGTATTTT. Protein: CSDSTSGPFDTQYF.

This chain joins TRBV7-2 and TRBJ2-5, with TRBD2 identical over 10 bases. Germline CDR1 reads SGHTA; CDR2 reads FQGNSA. This CDR3 region has 14 residues. V was pared by 5 bases and J by 5 bases, with 5 bases of the junction left unmatched. CDR3 DNA: TGTGCCAGCAGCACCGAGCGGGGGGGCGAGACCCAGTACTTC. Amino acids: CASSTERGGETQYF.

The gene calls are TRBV5-1 and TRBJ1-4; 9 bases line up with TRBD1. The germline CDR1 and CDR2 sequences are SGHRS and YFSETQ. V trimming: 4 bases; J trimming: 4 bases; junction bases outside the gene matches: 5. This CDR3 has 15 residues. CDR3 protein: CASSQQGALNEKLFF. The CDR3 DNA is TGCGCCAGCAGCCAACAGGGGGCGCTTAATGAAAAACTGTTTTTT.

This clonotype was found a few times. The chain joins TRBV4-3 to TRBJ1-2; possibly TRBD1 for D (5 bases). This CDR3 is built from 17 residues. Germline V CDR1 and CDR2: LGHNA, YSLEER. Trimming stripped 0 bases from V and 8 bases from J, with 22 bases between. CDR3 amino acids: CASSQEYSRGAGHGYTF. The CDR3 DNA reads as TGCGCCAGCAGCCAAGAATACTCCCGTGGGGCAGGGCACGGCTACACCTTC.

This clonotype has just a few counts. This chain connects TRBV5-1 to TRBJ2-5; D gene unclear. The ends were cut back, 2 bases at V and 1 base at J, with 12 bases in the middle. The CDR3 contains 15 residues. Germline V gene lookup returns CDR1 SGHRS and CDR2 YFSETQ. DNA for the CDR3: TGCGCCAGCAGCTTACCGCTAGGCCTCCAAGAGACCCAGTACTTC. Translated: CASSLPLGLQETQYF.

V usage is TRBV5-1 and J usage is TRBJ1-4; 7 bases line up with TRBD1. V was pared by 1 base and J by 5 bases, with 5 bases of the junction left unmatched. Germline V gene lookup returns CDR1 SGHRS and CDR2 YFSETQ. The CDR3 is 15 amino acids. CDR3 protein: CASSLFAGQNEKLFF. CDR3 sequence (DNA): TGCGCCAGCAGCTTGTTTGCGGGACAGAATGAAAAACTGTTTTTT. Supplemented by reference TRBV5-1 and TRBJ1-4, the full variable domain reads KAGVTQTPRYLIKTRGQQVTLSCSPISGHRSVSWYQQTPGQGLQFLFEYFSETQRNKGNFPGRFSGRQFSNSRSEMNVSTLELGDSALYLCASSLFAGQNEKLFFGSGTQLSVL.

This clonotype occurred a few times. The V and J genes are TRBV15 and TRBJ2-3; perhaps TRBD1 as D (7 bases). Trimming took 0 bases from V and 7 from J, leaving 20 bases between them. The CDR3 is 17 residues long. Per germline, CDR1 LNHNV and CDR2 YYDKDF (reference sequence). CDR3 protein: CATSRDDSPRGANTQYF. CDR3 DNA sequence: TGTGCCACCAGCAGAGACGATTCGCCCAGGGGGGCCAATACGCAGTATTTT.